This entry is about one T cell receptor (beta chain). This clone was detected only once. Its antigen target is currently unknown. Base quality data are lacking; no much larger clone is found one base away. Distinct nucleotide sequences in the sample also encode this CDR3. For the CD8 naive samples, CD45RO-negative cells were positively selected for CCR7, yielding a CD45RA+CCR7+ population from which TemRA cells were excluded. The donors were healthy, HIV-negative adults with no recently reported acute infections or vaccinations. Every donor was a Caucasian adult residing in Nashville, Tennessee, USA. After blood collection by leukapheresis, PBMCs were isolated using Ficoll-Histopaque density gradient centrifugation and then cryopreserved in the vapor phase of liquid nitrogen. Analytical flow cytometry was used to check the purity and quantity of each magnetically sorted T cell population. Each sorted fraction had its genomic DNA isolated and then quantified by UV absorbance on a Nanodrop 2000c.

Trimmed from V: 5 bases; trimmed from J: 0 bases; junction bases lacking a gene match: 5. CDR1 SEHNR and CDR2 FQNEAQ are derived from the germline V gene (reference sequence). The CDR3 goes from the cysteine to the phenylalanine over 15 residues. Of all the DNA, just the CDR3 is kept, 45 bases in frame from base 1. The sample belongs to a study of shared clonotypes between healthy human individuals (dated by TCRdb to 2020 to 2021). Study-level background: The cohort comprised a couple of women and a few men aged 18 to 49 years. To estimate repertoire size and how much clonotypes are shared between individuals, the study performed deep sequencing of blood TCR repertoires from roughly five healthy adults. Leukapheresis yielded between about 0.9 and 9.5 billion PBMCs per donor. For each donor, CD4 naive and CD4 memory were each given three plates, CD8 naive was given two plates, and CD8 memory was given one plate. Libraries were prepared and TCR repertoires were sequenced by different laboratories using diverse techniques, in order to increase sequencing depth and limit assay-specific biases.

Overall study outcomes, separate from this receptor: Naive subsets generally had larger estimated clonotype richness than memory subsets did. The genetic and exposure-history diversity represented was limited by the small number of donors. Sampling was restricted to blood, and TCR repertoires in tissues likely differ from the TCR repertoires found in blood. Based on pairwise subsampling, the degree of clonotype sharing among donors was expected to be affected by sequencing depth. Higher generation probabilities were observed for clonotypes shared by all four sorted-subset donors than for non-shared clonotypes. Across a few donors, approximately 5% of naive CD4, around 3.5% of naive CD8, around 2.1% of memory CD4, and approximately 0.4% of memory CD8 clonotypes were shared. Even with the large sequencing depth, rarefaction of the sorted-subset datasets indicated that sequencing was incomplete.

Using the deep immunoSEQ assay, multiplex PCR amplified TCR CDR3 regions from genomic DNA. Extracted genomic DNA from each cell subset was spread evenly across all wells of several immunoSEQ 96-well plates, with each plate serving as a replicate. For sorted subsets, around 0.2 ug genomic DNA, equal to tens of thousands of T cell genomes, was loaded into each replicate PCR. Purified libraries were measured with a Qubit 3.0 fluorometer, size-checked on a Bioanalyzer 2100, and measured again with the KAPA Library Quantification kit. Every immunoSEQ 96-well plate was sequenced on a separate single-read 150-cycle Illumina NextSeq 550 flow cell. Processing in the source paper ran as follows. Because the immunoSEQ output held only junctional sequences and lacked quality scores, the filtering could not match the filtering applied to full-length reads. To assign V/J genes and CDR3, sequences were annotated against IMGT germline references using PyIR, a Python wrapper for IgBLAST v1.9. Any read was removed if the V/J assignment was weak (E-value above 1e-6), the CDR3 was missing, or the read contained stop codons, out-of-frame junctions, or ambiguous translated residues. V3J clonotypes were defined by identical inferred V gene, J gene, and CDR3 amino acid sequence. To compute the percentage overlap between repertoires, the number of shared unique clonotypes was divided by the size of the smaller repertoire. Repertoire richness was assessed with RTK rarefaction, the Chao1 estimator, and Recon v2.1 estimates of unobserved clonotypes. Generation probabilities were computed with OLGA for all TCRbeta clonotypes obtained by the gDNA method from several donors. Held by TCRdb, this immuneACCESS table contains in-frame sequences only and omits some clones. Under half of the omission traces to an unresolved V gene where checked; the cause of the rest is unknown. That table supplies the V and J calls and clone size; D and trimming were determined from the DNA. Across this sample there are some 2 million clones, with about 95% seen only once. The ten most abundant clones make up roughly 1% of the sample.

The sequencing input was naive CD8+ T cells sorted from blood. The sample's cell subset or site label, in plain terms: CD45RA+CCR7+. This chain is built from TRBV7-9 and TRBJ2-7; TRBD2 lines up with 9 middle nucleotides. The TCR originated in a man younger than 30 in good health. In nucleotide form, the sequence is TGTGCCAGCAGCCTCCCGACTAGCGGCTCCTACGAGCAGTACTTC. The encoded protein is CASSLPTSGSYEQYF. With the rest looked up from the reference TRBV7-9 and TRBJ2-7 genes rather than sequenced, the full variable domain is DTGVSQNPRHKITKRGQNVTFRCDPISEHNRLYWYRQTLGQGPEFLTYFQNEAQLEKSRLLSDRFSAERPKGSFSTLEIQRTEQGDSAMYLCASSLPTSGSYEQYFGPGTRLTVT.